The 31 T cell receptor beta chains below come from one sample, sequenced in a study of T cell repertoires in cytomegalovirus infection. TCRdb re-called the reads with MiXCR, one entry per CDR3 protein. The sample shows some 77,000 distinct CDR3 sequences, 3.7% of them seen only once. Sequenced material: PBMCs. The receptor source for this set is a human donor in good health (CMV status not recorded). Some clones in this sample may be carry-over from other donors' samples.

Ten or more counts support this clonotype. The V gene is TRBV27, the J gene TRBJ2-1; TRBD2 agrees at 9 bases. J lost 8 bases, V lost 1 base, and 9 bases had no gene match. Germline CDR1 reads MNHEY; CDR2 reads SMNVEV (reference sequence). This CDR3 contains 16 residues. CDR3: CASSLFSRGGVHEQFF. CDR3 coding DNA: TGTGCCAGCAGTTTATTCTCGCGGGGGGGCGTTCATGAGCAGTTCTTC.

This clonotype came up many times. The V call is TRBV20-1, the J call TRBJ2-3; 9 positions match TRBD2. The CDR3 has 17 residues. V was clipped by 7 bases and J by 1 base; unmatched bases: 15. In germline, CDR1 is DFQATT, CDR2 SNEGSKA (reference sequence). The CDR3 sequence: CSVTPVPRLAGTDTQYF. The DNA of the CDR3 is TGCAGTGTTACCCCGGTTCCACGACTAGCGGGCACAGATACGCAGTATTTT.

There are many counts of this clonotype. The rearrangement links TRBV12-3 or TRBV12-4 to TRBJ1-1; D remains unclear. This CDR3 has 14 amino acids. Between the trimmed V and J ends, which lost 6 bases and 1 base, there was a span of 12 bases. The CDR3 nucleotides read TGTGCCAGCAGATCCTTTGACAAGAACACTGAAGCTTTCTTT. This encodes CASRSFDKNTEAFF.

This clonotype has ten or more counts. One end of the junction fails to match germline, which may point to a read error. This chain uses TRBV6-2 or TRBV6-3 with TRBJ2-1, with 11 bases that match TRBD2. This CDR3 is built from 15 residues. Germline V gives CDR1 MNHEY, CDR2 SVGEGT. CDR3 sequence reads: CASSLSGGAHNELFF. Here the CDR3 DNA reads TGTGCCAGCAGTCTTAGCGGGGGGGCTCACAATGAGCTGTTCTTC.

Many counts were recorded for this clonotype. The chain couples TRBV7-2 to TRBJ1-4; tentative D call: TRBD1 (6 bases). This CDR3 has 15 residues. Germline CDR1 is SGHTA and CDR2 is FQGNSA. Trimming cost V 5 bases and J 4 bases, with 14 bases left between them. CDR3 in DNA: TGTGCCAGCAGCATTAGACAGGACCTTAATGAAAAACTGTTTTTT. This codes for CASSIRQDLNEKLFF.

As to this clonotype: The CDR3 end shows no conserved phenylalanine or tryptophan, and so a read error is likely. V usage is TRBV4-2 and J usage is TRBJ1-5; perhaps TRBD1 as D (5 bases). V was trimmed by 3 bases and J by 5 bases, leaving 14 bases between them. The CDR3 consists of 15 residues. Germline CDR1 reads LGHNA; CDR2 reads YNFKEQ. The CDR3 region is CASSHERGRDQPQHL. CDR3 nucleotide sequence: TGTGCCAGCAGCCATGAAAGGGGAAGGGATCAGCCCCAGCATTTA.

There are many counts of this clonotype. This sequence joins TRBV7-9 and TRBJ1-2; TRBD1 aligns across 7 bases. The trim removed 5 bases at V and 2 bases at J, leaving 11 bases unmatched. Germline loops: CDR1 SEHNR, CDR2 FQNEAQ (reference sequence). CDR3 length: 16 residues. The CDR3 nucleotides are TGTGCCAGCAGCCGCACAGGACAGGAGAGAAACTATGGCTACACCTTC. This codes for CASSRTGQERNYGYTF.

This clonotype was observed at least ten times. The chain is built from TRBV7-3 and TRBJ2-3; D ambiguous. The CDR3 consists of 15 residues. V dropped 3 bases and J dropped 0 bases, with 10 bases sitting between them. Germline-derived CDR1 and CDR2 are SGHTA and FQGTGA. CDR3 residues: CASSLTIASTDTQYF. Here the CDR3 DNA reads TGTGCCAGCAGCTTGACAATCGCTAGCACAGATACGCAGTATTTT.

This clonotype appeared many times. J is TRBJ1-4 and V is TRBV18; D uncertain. Germline V gene lookup returns CDR1 KGHSH and CDR2 LQKENI. The CDR3 has 14 residues. V dropped 3 bases and J dropped 8 bases, with 13 bases sitting between them. The CDR3 DNA reads as TGTGCCAGCTCACCTGAACGAACTGTAGAAAAACTGTTTTTT. Its translation is CASSPERTVEKLFF. Full variable domain (missing parts from reference TRBV18 and TRBJ1-4): NAGVMQNPRHLVRRRGQEARLRCSPMKGHSHVYWYRQLPEEGLKFMVYLQKENIIDESGMPKERFSAEFPKEGPSILRIQQVVRGDSAAYFCASSPERTVEKLFFGSGTQLSVL.

This clonotype was seen many times. CDR3 sequence reads: CASSQDGRYEQYF. In DNA form, the CDR3 reads TGCGCCAGCAGCCAGGACGGCCGCTACGAGCAGTACTTC. The chain is built from TRBV4-3 and TRBJ2-7; the D is unclear. Germline CDR1 and CDR2: LGHNA and YSLEER. V was cut by 3 bases and J by 3 bases, with 9 bases left in between. The CDR3 runs to 13 residues.

This clonotype was observed many times. This chain uses TRBV2 with TRBJ1-2; the D is unclear. Trimming took 4 bases from V and 8 from J, leaving 14 bases between them. The CDR3 contains 13 residues. Per germline, CDR1 SNHLY and CDR2 FYNNEI. The CDR3, as DNA: TGTGCCAGCAGTGCCGACCGGGTGCAAGGCTACACCTTC. Its protein is CASSADRVQGYTF.

This clonotype was seen repeatedly, ten times or more. This chain uses TRBV29-1 with TRBJ2-7, with no clear D. The CDR3 covers 11 residues. CDR1 is SQVTM and CDR2 is ANQGSEA in the germline V gene. V lost 1 base to trimming and J lost 3 bases, with 4 bases between them. CDR3 sequence reads: CSVEVGYEQYF. The CDR3, as DNA: TGCAGCGTTGAAGTGGGCTACGAGCAGTACTTC.

This clonotype was counted ten times or more. The V and J genes are TRBV4-3 and TRBJ1-2; D is perhaps TRBD1 (5 bases). Per the germline V gene, CDR1 is LGHNA and CDR2 is YSLEER. V lost 0 bases and J 3 bases, leaving 17 bases between the germline ends. There are 17 residues in the CDR3. CDR3: CASSQDPAGRLDYGYTF. The CDR3 DNA sequence: TGCGCCAGCAGCCAAGACCCGGCGGGACGGTTAGACTATGGCTACACCTTC.

This clonotype was seen at least ten times. The chain joins TRBV25-1 to TRBJ1-6; D gene ambiguous. From germline, CDR1 is MGHDK and CDR2 SYGVNS. The V gene lost 4 bases and the J gene lost 6 bases, with 10 bases spanning the gap. The CDR3 sequence is 14 residues long. CDR3 in amino acids: CASSGLGINSPLHF. In nucleotides, the CDR3 is TGTGCCAGCAGTGGGTTGGGGATTAATTCACCCCTCCACTTT.

This clonotype was counted ten times or more. The rearrangement uses TRBV7-2 and TRBJ2-2; TRBD1 matches 9 bases. Germline CDR1 is SGHTA and CDR2 is FQGNSA. Losses at the gene ends were 4 bases for V and 3 bases for J; bases not matched to a gene: 6. This CDR3 is built from 16 residues. CDR3 bases: TGTGCCAGCAGCTCCCGGGACAGGGCCTACACCGGGGAGCTGTTTTTT. Residues: CASSSRDRAYTGELFF.

This clonotype was found many times. The chain combines TRBV6-2 or TRBV6-3 with TRBJ2-2, with TRBD2 matching 12 bases. Germline-derived CDR1 and CDR2 are MNHEY and SVGEGT. This CDR3 spans 16 amino acids. V gave up 8 bases and J gave up 3 bases; unmatched junction bases: 7. CDR3 nucleotide sequence: TGTGCCAGCGGCCCCCGGACTAGCGGGGACACCGGGGAGCTGTTTTTT. Protein product: CASGPRTSGDTGELFF.

This clonotype was seen many times. The genes are TRBV7-2 and TRBJ2-3, with TRBD2 as a possible D gene (6 bases). Trimming stripped 4 bases from V and 2 bases from J, with 16 bases between. The CDR3 has 16 residues. CDR1 and CDR2 (germline): SGHTA, FQGNSA. CDR3 region: CASSSRLVGATDTQYF. The CDR3 coding sequence is TGTGCCAGCAGCTCCCGACTAGTTGGAGCCACAGATACGCAGTATTTT.

This clonotype was seen ten or more times. V gene TRBV7-2 combines with J gene TRBJ1-6; D call uncertain. The germline V gene encodes CDR1 SGHTA and CDR2 FQGNSA. The CDR3 loop spans 13 amino acids. The germline V and J ends were trimmed by 1 base and 4 bases, with 2 bases remaining between them. The CDR3 DNA reads as TGTGCCAGCAGCTTAGTGTATAATTCACCCCTCCACTTT. It codes for CASSLVYNSPLHF.

V gene TRBV6-6 combines with J gene TRBJ2-7; no reliable D call. V lost 6 bases, J lost 4 bases, and 13 bases lay in between. Germline CDR1 reads MNHNY; CDR2 reads SVGAGI (reference sequence). The CDR3 consists of 13 residues. The CDR3 sequence: CASSADGKYEQYF. The CDR3 DNA reads as TGTGCCAGCAGCGCGGACGGAAAATACGAGCAGTACTTC.

This clonotype was observed many times. This chain connects TRBV7-8 to TRBJ1-2, with a possible D match to TRBD1 (5 bases). Germline V gene sequence: CDR1 SGHVS, CDR2 FQNEAQ. The CDR3 covers 16 residues. V dropped 3 bases and J dropped 4 bases, with 18 bases sitting between them. This CDR3 reads CASSLGSAGQPYGYTF. CDR3 nucleotides: TGTGCCAGCAGCTTGGGAAGTGCTGGACAACCCTATGGCTACACCTTC.

This clonotype appeared many times. This chain connects TRBV12-3 or TRBV12-4 to TRBJ1-5; D not certain. The CDR3 is 11 amino acids. Trimming took off 8 bases at V and 7 bases at J, with 9 bases between the two ends. CDR3 DNA: TGTGCCAGCGGCATTGCCCAGCCCCAGCATTTT. Its protein product is CASGIAQPQHF.

This clonotype was counted at least ten times. The chain has TRBV6-6 and TRBJ2-5; possible D gene TRBD2, 5 bases. Germline V lookup: CDR1 MNHNY, CDR2 SVGAGI (reference sequence). The CDR3 spans 14 residues. Trimming pared 4 bases from V and 5 bases from J, leaving 14 bases between. The CDR3 coding sequence is TGTGCCAGCAGTTTATCTGCCCAGCGGGAGACCCAGTACTTC. This translates into CASSLSAQRETQYF.

This clonotype was found many times. The chain employs TRBV7-8 and TRBJ2-7; the D gene is possibly TRBD1 (6 bases). Germline CDR1 reads SGHVS; CDR2 reads FQNEAQ. The CDR3 length is 13 residues. The V and J ends lost 5 bases and 2 bases respectively, with 10 bases between them. The CDR3 region has the DNA TGTGCCAGCAGCCCTCGGACAGCCTACGAGCAGTACTTC. Translation: CASSPRTAYEQYF. Filled out from reference TRBV7-8 and TRBJ2-7, the complete variable domain reads GAGVSQSPRYKVAKRGQDVALRCDPISGHVSLFWYQQALGQGPEFLTYFQNEAQLDKSGLPSDRFFAERPEGSVSTLKIQRTQQEDSAVYLCASSPRTAYEQYFGPGTRLTVT.

This clonotype was observed many times. The chain carries TRBV19 and TRBJ2-1, with 8 bases fitting TRBD1. Germline CDR1 reads LNHDA; CDR2 reads SQIVND (reference sequence). The CDR3 runs 14 residues. The junction had 7 bases not matched to a gene; V was cut back by 4 bases and J by 8 bases. The CDR3 coding sequence is TGTGCCAGTAGTACCCGGACAGGGAGCGATGAGCAGTTCTTC. Its protein product is CASSTRTGSDEQFF. The variable domain in full, completed from reference TRBV19 and TRBJ2-1, reads DGGITQSPKYLFRKEGQNVTLSCEQNLNHDAMYWYRQDPGQGLRLIYYSQIVNDFQKGDIAEGYSVSREKKESFPLTVTSAQKNPTAFYLCASSTRTGSDEQFFGPGTRLTVL.

This clonotype was counted ten times or more. The J gene is TRBJ2-3, the V gene TRBV12-3 or TRBV12-4, with D possibly TRBD1 on 6 matching bases. The length of the CDR3 is 14 residues. V was pared by 3 bases and J by 2 bases, with 9 bases between. In DNA, the CDR3 is TGTGCCAGCAGTTTGCAGGGGATCACAGATACGCAGTATTTT. It specifies CASSLQGITDTQYF.

This clonotype has a count of ten or more. This chain joins TRBV12-3 or TRBV12-4 and TRBJ2-2; maybe TRBD2 (5 bases). The CDR3 is 14 amino acids. Trimming left V 10 bases short and J 5 bases short, with 17 bases between. In DNA form, the CDR3 reads TGTGCCACCGGCCTCTCGGGGTCGACCGGGGAGCTGTTTTTT. It is translated as CATGLSGSTGELFF.

This clonotype was seen ten or more times. The J gene is TRBJ1-1, the V gene TRBV7-9; 9 bases are shared with TRBD1. Trimming removed 1 base from V and 10 bases from J; junction bases left unmatched: 4. Germline assignment: CDR1 SEHNR and CDR2 FQNEAQ (reference sequence). This CDR3 comprises 13 residues. As DNA, the CDR3 is TGTGCCAGCAGCTTAGAAGCGGACAGGGGAGCTTTCTTT. Its translation: CASSLEADRGAFF. The complete variable domain, with remaining parts taken from reference TRBV7-9 and TRBJ1-1, reads DTGVSQNPRHKITKRGQNVTFRCDPISEHNRLYWYRQTLGQGPEFLTYFQNEAQLEKSRLLSDRFSAERPKGSFSTLEIQRTEQGDSAMYLCASSLEADRGAFFGQGTRLTVV.

This clonotype was observed many times. The genes are TRBV20-1 and TRBJ2-3, with 8 bases matching TRBD2. The CDR3 sequence is 14 residues long. Trimming at V came to 2 bases and at J to 2 bases, leaving 3 bases not matched to a gene. The germline V gene encodes CDR1 DFQATT and CDR2 SNEGSKA (reference sequence). The CDR3 here is CSARKRGHTDTQYF. The CDR3 DNA reads as TGCAGTGCTAGAAAGCGGGGGCACACAGATACGCAGTATTTT.

This clonotype was counted ten times or more. The rearrangement links TRBV15 to TRBJ1-3; tentative D call: TRBD1 (5 bases). V dropped 2 bases and J dropped 0 bases, with 8 bases sitting between them. The CDR3 has 15 amino acids. Germline CDR1 is LNHNV and CDR2 is YYDKDF (reference sequence). CDR3 coding DNA: TGTGCCACCAGCAGAACAGGAAACTCTGGAAACACCATATATTTT. The encoded protein is CATSRTGNSGNTIYF.

In this sample, this clonotype turned up many times. The chain couples TRBV7-2 to TRBJ2-3, with D uncertain. V lost 5 bases to trimming and J lost 7 bases, with 10 bases between them. The length of the CDR3 is 12 residues. The V gene's germline CDR1 is SGHTA and CDR2 FQGNSA. CDR3 sequence reads: CASSPDSYTQYF. As DNA, the CDR3 is TGTGCCAGCAGCCCCGACTCGTATACGCAGTATTTT.

This clonotype was observed at least ten times. In DNA form, the CDR3 reads TGTGCCAGCGGGGGAAGCAGCGGGGGGGAAGATACGCAGTATTTT. Translation: CASGGSSGGEDTQYF. The chain is built from TRBV25-1 and TRBJ2-3, with 10 nucleotides matching TRBD2. The CDR3 has 15 residues. Germline lookup yields CDR1 MGHDK and CDR2 SYGVNS. With 8 bases clipped from V and 5 bases from J, the junction kept 10 bases outside the gene matches.